This T cell receptor (beta chain) was observed in a study of T-cell memory formation after mild COVID-19. From the 5' RACE reads, TCRdb called clonotypes with MiXCR, one entry per CDR3 protein. The table has fewer than 350,000 distinct CDR3 sequences, over 7% seen once. CDR3 length: 12 residues. Trimming pared 5 bases from V and 6 bases from J, leaving 11 bases between. Germline V CDR1 and CDR2: LNHNV, YYDKDF (reference sequence). The receptor was derived from a man between 18 and 35 years old who had mild COVID-19 (a few samples of this study predate the infection). Cell type and time point are not known. Sequencing was performed on PBMCs or a T cell subset sorted from them (not recorded which). V and J are TRBV15 and TRBJ2-7; D may be TRBD1 (5 bases). This chain's CDR3 is CATSLDRAEQYF. DNA for the CDR3: TGTGCCACCAGCCTAGACAGAGCCGAGCAGTACTTC.